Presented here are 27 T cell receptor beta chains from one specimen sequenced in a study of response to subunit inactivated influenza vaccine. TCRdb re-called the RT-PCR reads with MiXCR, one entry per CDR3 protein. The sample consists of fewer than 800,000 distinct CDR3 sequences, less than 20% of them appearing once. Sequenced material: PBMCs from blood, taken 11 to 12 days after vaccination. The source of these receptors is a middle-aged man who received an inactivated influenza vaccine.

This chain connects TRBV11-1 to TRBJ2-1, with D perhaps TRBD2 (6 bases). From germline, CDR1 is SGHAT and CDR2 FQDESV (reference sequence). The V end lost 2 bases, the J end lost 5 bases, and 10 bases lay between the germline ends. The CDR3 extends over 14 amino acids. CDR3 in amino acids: CASSLRSGDNEQFF. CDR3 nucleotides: TGTGCCAGCAGCTTAAGGTCGGGAGACAATGAGCAGTTCTTC.

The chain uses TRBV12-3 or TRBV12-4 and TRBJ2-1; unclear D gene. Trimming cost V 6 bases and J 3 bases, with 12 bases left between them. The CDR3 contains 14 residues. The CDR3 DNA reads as TGTGCCAGCAGCTTCCGGGTAGGCTACAATGAGCAGTTCTTC. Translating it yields CASSFRVGYNEQFF.

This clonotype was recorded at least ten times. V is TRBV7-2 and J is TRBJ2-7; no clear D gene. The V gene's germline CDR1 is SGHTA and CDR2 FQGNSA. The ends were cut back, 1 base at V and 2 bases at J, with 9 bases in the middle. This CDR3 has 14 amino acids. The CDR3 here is CASSLDLTTYEQYF. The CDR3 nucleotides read TGTGCCAGCAGCTTAGACCTAACGACCTACGAGCAGTACTTC.

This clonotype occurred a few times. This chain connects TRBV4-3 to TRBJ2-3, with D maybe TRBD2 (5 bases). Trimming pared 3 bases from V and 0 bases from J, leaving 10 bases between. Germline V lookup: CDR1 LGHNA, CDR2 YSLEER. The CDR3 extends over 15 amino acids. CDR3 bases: TGCGCCAGCAGCCAGGGGAGCGTAAGCACAGATACGCAGTATTTT. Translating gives CASSQGSVSTDTQYF.

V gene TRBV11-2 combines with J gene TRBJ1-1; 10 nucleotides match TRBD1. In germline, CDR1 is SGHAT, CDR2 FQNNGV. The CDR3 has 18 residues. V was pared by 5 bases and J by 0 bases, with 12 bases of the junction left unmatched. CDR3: CASSPRSPGTGVNTEAFF. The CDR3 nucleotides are TGTGCCAGCAGCCCCAGAAGCCCCGGGACAGGGGTGAACACTGAAGCTTTCTTT.

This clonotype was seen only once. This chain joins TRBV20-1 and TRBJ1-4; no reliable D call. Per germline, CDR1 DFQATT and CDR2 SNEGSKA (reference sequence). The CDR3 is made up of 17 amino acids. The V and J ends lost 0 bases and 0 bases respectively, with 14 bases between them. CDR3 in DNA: TGCAGTGCTAGAGATCGGTTACGGACTCCAACTAATGAAAAACTGTTTTTT. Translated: CSARDRLRTPTNEKLFF.

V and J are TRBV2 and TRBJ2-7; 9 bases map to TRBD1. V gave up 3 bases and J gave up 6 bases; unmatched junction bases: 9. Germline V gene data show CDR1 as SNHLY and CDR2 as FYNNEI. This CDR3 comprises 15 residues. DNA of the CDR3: TGTGCCAGCAGTGAGGAGGCGACAGGGGGTAGCGAGCAGTACTTC. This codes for CASSEEATGGSEQYF. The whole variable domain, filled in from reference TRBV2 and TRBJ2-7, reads EPEVTQTPSHQVTQMGQEVILRCVPISNHLYFYWYRQILGQKVEFLVSFYNNEISEKSEIFDDQFSVERPDGSNFTLKIRSTKLEDSAMYFCASSEEATGGSEQYFGPGTRLTVT.

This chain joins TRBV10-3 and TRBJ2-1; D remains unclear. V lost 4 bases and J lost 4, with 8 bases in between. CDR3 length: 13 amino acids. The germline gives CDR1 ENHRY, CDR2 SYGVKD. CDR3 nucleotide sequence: TGTGCCATCAGTGTAGAGAGATACAATGAGCAGTTCTTC. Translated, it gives CAISVERYNEQFF.

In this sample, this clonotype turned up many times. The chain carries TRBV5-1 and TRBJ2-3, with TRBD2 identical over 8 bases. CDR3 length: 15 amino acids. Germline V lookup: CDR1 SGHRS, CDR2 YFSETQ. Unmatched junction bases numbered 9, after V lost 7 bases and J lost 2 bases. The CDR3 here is CASRREAQDTDTQYF. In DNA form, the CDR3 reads TGCGCCAGCCGGCGGGAGGCCCAAGACACAGATACGCAGTATTTT.

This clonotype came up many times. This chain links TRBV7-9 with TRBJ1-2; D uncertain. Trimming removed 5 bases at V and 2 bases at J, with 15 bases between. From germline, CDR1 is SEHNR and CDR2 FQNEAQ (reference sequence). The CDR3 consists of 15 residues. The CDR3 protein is CASSPHPKGNYGYTF. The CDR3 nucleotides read TGTGCCAGCAGCCCCCACCCTAAGGGAAACTATGGCTACACCTTC.

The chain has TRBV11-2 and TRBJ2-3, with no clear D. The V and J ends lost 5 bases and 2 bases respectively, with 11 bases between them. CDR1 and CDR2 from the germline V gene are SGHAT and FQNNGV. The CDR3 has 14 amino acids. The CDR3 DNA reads TGTGCCAGCAGCGCGTTAAGCACCACAGATACGCAGTATTTT. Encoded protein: CASSALSTTDTQYF.

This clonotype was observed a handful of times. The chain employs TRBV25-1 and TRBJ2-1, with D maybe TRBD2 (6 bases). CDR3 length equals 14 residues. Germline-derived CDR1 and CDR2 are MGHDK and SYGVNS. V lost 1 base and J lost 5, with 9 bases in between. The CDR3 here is CASSEFGEDNEQFF. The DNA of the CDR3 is TGTGCCAGCAGTGAATTCGGGGAGGACAATGAGCAGTTCTTC.

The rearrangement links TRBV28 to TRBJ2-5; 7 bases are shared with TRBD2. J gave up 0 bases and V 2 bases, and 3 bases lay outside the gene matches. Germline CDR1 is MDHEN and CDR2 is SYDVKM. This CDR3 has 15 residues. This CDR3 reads CASSLELADQETQYF. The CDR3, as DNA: TGTGCCAGCAGTTTAGAGCTAGCGGACCAAGAGACCCAGTACTTC.

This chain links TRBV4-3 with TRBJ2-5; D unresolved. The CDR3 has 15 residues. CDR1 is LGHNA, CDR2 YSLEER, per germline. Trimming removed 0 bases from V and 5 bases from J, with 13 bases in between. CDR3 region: CASSQDRLGTETQYF. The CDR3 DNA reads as TGCGCCAGCAGCCAAGACCGTCTGGGCACGGAGACCCAGTACTTC.

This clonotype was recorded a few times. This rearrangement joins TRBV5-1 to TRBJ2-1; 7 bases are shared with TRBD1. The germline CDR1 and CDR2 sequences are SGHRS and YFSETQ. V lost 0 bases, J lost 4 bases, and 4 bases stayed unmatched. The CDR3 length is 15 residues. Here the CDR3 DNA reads TGCGCCAGCAGCTTGGTACCGGGACAGTACAATGAGCAGTTCTTC. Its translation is CASSLVPGQYNEQFF.

CDR3 in DNA: TGTGCCAGCAGCCGGACAGCAAACGCCGGGGAGCTGTTTTTT. Translated: CASSRTANAGELFF. This chain links TRBV14 with TRBJ2-2; D might be TRBD1 (6 bases). The germline V gene has CDR1 SGHDN and CDR2 FVKESK. The CDR3 has 14 amino acids. The V gene lost 4 bases and the J gene lost 6 bases, with 12 bases spanning the gap.

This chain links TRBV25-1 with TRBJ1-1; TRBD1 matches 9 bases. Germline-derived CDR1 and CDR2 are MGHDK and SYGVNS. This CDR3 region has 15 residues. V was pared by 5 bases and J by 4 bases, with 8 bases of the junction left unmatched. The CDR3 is CASSYATGGSTEAFF. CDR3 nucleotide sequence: TGTGCCAGCAGTTATGCCACAGGGGGCTCCACTGAAGCTTTCTTT.

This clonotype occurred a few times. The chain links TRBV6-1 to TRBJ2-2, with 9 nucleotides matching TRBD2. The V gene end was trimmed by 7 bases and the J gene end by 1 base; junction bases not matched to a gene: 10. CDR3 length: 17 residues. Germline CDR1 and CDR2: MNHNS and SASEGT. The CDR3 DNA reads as TGTGCCAGCACCTTGCTAGCGGGGTGGGGGAACACCGGGGAGCTGTTTTTT. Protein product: CASTLLAGWGNTGELFF.

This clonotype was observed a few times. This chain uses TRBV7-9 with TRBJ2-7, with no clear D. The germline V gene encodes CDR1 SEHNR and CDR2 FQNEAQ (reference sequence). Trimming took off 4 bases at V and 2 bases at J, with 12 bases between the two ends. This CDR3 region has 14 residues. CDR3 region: CASSSDMPPYEQYF. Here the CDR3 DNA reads TGTGCCAGCAGCTCAGACATGCCGCCCTACGAGCAGTACTTC. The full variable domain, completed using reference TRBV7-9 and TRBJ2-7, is DTGVSQNPRHKITKRGQNVTFRCDPISEHNRLYWYRQTLGQGPEFLTYFQNEAQLEKSRLLSDRFSAERPKGSFSTLEIQRTEQGDSAMYLCASSSDMPPYEQYFGPGTRLTVT.

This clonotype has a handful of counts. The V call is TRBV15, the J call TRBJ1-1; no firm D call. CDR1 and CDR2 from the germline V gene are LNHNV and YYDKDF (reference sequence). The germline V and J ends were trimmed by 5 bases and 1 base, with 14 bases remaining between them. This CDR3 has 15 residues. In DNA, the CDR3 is TGTGCCACCAGCGGAGCCCGGGCCTCGAACACTGAAGCTTTCTTT. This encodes CATSGARASNTEAFF. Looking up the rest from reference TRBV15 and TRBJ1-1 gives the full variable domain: DAMVIQNPRYQVTQFGKPVTLSCSQTLNHNVMYWYQQKSSQAPKLLFHYYDKDFNNEADTPDNFQSRRPNTSFCFLDIRSPGLGDTAMYLCATSGARASNTEAFFGQGTRLTVV.

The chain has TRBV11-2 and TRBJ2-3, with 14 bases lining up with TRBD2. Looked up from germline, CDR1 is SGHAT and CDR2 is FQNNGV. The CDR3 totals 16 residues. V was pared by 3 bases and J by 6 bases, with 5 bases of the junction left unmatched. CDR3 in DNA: TGTGCCAGCAGCTTGCTGACTAGCGGGAGGGCCGATACGCAGTATTTT. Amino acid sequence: CASSLLTSGRADTQYF.

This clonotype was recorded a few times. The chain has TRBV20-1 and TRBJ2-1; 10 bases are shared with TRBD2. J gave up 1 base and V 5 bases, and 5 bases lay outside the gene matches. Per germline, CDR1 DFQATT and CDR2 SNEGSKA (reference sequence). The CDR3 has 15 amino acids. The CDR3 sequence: CSAAAGGGSYNEQFF. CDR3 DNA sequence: TGCAGTGCTGCAGCGGGAGGGGGGTCCTACAATGAGCAGTTCTTC.

CDR3 in amino acids: CASSQSSAVYNNEQFF. CDR3 coding DNA: TGCGCCAGCAGCCAATCTTCTGCGGTATACAACAATGAGCAGTTCTTC. The chain employs TRBV4-3 and TRBJ2-1; D remains ambiguous. This CDR3 has 16 residues. Per germline, CDR1 LGHNA and CDR2 YSLEER. Trimming cost V 2 bases and J 5 bases, with 16 bases left between them.

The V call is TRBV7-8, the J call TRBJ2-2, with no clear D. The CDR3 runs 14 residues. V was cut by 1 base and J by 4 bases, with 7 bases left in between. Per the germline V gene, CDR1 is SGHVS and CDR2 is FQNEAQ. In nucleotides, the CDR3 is TGTGCCAGCAGCTTAGGTCTAGGCACCGGGGAGCTGTTTTTT. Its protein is CASSLGLGTGELFF.

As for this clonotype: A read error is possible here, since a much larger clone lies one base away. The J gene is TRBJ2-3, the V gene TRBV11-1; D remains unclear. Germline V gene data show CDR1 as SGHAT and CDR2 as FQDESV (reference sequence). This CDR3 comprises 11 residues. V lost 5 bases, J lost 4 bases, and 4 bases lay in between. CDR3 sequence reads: CASSKADTQYF. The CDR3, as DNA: TGTGCCAGCAGCAAAGCAGATACGCAGTATTTT.

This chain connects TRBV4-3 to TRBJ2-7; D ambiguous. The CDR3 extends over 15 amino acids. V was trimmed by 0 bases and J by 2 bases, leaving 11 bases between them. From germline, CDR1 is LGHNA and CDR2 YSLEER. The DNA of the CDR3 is TGCGCCAGCAGCCAAGACGTAGGCTACACCTACGAGCAGTACTTC. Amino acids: CASSQDVGYTYEQYF.

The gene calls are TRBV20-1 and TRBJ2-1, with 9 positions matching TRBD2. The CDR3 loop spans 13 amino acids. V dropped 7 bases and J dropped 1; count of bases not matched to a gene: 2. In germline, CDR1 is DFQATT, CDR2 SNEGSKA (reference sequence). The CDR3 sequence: CSETSGSYNEQFF. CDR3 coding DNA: TGCAGTGAGACTAGCGGATCCTACAATGAGCAGTTCTTC.